A single sample gave rise to the 24 T cell receptor beta chains below, sequenced in a study of blood T cells in healthy people across ages. Primers used in a second PCR of about 6 to 11 cycles were a sample-barcoded 5' primer and a J-beta primer mix. TCRdb fed the 5' RACE reads into MiXCR, producing one record per CDR3 protein. The profile shows hundreds of thousands of distinct CDR3 sequences, about 54% of them singletons. The source material was blood. The receptors here all came from a man between 60 and 75 years old in good health.

The chain links TRBV18 to TRBJ1-3; D gene unclear. Between the trimmed V and J ends, which lost 0 bases and 0 bases, there was a span of 12 bases. This CDR3 has 17 residues. Germline CDR1 KGHSH, CDR2 LQKENI. CDR3 sequence reads: CASSPPGRPDSGNTIYF. The CDR3 nucleotides are TGTGCCAGCTCACCACCGGGCAGACCCGACTCTGGAAACACCATATATTTT.

The J gene is TRBJ1-1, the V gene TRBV7-9; possibly TRBD1 for D (6 bases). In germline, CDR1 is SEHNR, CDR2 FQNEAQ (reference sequence). Trimming pared 2 bases from V and 1 base from J, leaving 14 bases between. This CDR3 has 16 residues. This CDR3 is CASSLPQGLKNTEAFF. The CDR3 DNA follows: TGTGCCAGCAGCTTACCGCAGGGGCTAAAGAACACTGAAGCTTTCTTT. The full variable domain, in which reference TRBV7-9 and TRBJ1-1 provide the parts outside the CDR3, is DTGVSQNPRHKITKRGQNVTFRCDPISEHNRLYWYRQTLGQGPEFLTYFQNEAQLEKSRLLSDRFSAERPKGSFSTLEIQRTEQGDSAMYLCASSLPQGLKNTEAFFGQGTRLTVV.

As concerns this clonotype: One base away lies a much larger clone, so this may be a sequencing read error. The V call is TRBV11-2, the J call TRBJ2-4; D call uncertain. The V gene lost 6 bases and the J gene lost 0 bases, with 9 bases spanning the gap. Germline CDR1 is SGHAT and CDR2 is FQNNGV. CDR3 size: 14 residues. CDR3 sequence: CASRSKLAKNIQYF. CDR3 sequence (DNA): TGTGCCAGCAGGTCCAAGTTAGCCAAAAACATTCAGTACTTC.

The chain has TRBV10-3 and TRBJ2-5; 9 nucleotides match TRBD1. The CDR3 runs to 14 residues. V lost 4 bases to trimming and J lost 2 bases; unmatched junction nucleotides: 2. Germline assignment: CDR1 ENHRY and CDR2 SYGVKD. CDR3 coding DNA: TGTGCCATCAGTGTAGGACAGGGGCAAGAGACCCAGTACTTC. Protein: CAISVGQGQETQYF.

In its sample, this clonotype was seen once. The chain recombines TRBV7-9 with TRBJ1-5; D is uncertain. CDR1 and CDR2 (germline): SEHNR, FQNEAQ (reference sequence). The V and J ends lost 5 bases and 5 bases respectively, with 10 bases between them. The CDR3 extends over 13 amino acids. This CDR3 is CASSIKVDQPQHF. The CDR3 bases are TGTGCCAGCAGCATCAAGGTCGATCAGCCCCAGCATTTT.

The chain uses TRBV6-6 and TRBJ1-4; maybe TRBD1 (5 bases). The CDR3 is 14 residues long. The germline V and J ends were trimmed by 7 bases and 7 bases, with 16 bases remaining between them. CDR1 is MNHNY, CDR2 SVGAGI, per germline (reference sequence). The CDR3 here is CASTTGRTFEKLFF. CDR3 DNA sequence: TGTGCCAGCACTACGGGACGGACTTTTGAAAAACTGTTTTTT.

This clonotype was observed a few times. The CDR3 loop reads CATRPGPGTDTQYF. Written as DNA, the CDR3 is TGCGCCACTCGACCGGGACCCGGGACGGATACGCAGTATTTT. The chain recombines TRBV5-1 with TRBJ2-3; tentatively, D is TRBD1 or TRBD2 (5 bases each). V dropped 9 bases and J dropped 6 bases, with 20 bases sitting between them. Germline assignment: CDR1 SGHRS and CDR2 YFSETQ. The CDR3 is made up of 14 amino acids. The full variable domain, rest sourced from reference TRBV5-1 and TRBJ2-3, is KAGVTQTPRYLIKTRGQQVTLSCSPISGHRSVSWYQQTPGQGLQFLFEYFSETQRNKGNFPGRFSGRQFSNSRSEMNVSTLELGDSALYLCATRPGPGTDTQYFGPGTRLTVL.

This clonotype was counted between two and nine times. The rearrangement joins TRBV5-1 to TRBJ2-1, with D possibly being TRBD1 (6 bases). Germline V gene sequence: CDR1 SGHRS, CDR2 YFSETQ. The CDR3 loop spans 15 amino acids. The V and J ends lost 3 bases and 0 bases respectively, with 10 bases between them. The CDR3: CASSWGQTSYNEQFF. CDR3 DNA sequence: TGCGCCAGCAGCTGGGGGCAGACCTCCTACAATGAGCAGTTCTTC. Variable domain in full (rest from reference TRBV5-1 and TRBJ2-1): KAGVTQTPRYLIKTRGQQVTLSCSPISGHRSVSWYQQTPGQGLQFLFEYFSETQRNKGNFPGRFSGRQFSNSRSEMNVSTLELGDSALYLCASSWGQTSYNEQFFGPGTRLTVL.

V gene TRBV28 combines with J gene TRBJ1-5, with 7 bases lining up with TRBD1. Germline CDR1 reads MDHEN; CDR2 reads SYDVKM. The CDR3 has 14 residues. The V segment lost 8 bases and the J segment 6 bases; nucleotides outside the gene matches: 10. The DNA of the CDR3 is TGTGCCAGCGGGACCCCAGGGGGTGGTCAGCCCCAGCATTTT. Its translation is CASGTPGGGQPQHF. The whole variable domain, remainder taken from reference TRBV28 and TRBJ1-5, is DVKVTQSSRYLVKRTGEKVFLECVQDMDHENMFWYRQDPGLGLRLIYFSYDVKMKEKGDIPEGYSVSREKKERFSLILESASTNQTSMYLCASGTPGGGQPQHFGDGTRLSIL.

This clonotype showed up just a few times. The chain links TRBV12-3 or TRBV12-4 to TRBJ2-4; D ambiguous. The CDR3 spans 14 residues. Trimming removed 3 bases from V and 1 base from J, with 7 bases in between. The DNA for the CDR3 is TGTGCCAGCAGTTTGGCGGAGGCCAAAAACATTCAGTACTTC. Amino acid sequence: CASSLAEAKNIQYF.

The CDR3 DNA reads TGCGCCAGCAGCTTGGGAGGCTCCCGCGGCGAGCAGTACTTC. It is translated as CASSLGGSRGEQYF. V is TRBV5-1 and J is TRBJ2-7; D unclear. Trimming pared 0 bases from V and 6 bases from J, leaving 13 bases between. The germline CDR1 and CDR2 sequences are SGHRS and YFSETQ. The CDR3 is made up of 14 amino acids.

This clonotype showed up just a few times. The rearrangement joins TRBV5-1 to TRBJ2-1; 11 positions agree with TRBD2. In germline, CDR1 is SGHRS, CDR2 YFSETQ. V was clipped by 1 base and J by 4 bases; unmatched bases: 10. The CDR3 is 18 residues long. CDR3 nucleotide sequence: TGCGCCAGCAGCTTGTCTCCTAGCGGGGGGTCCCTTTACAATGAGCAGTTCTTC. Encoded protein: CASSLSPSGGSLYNEQFF.

The chain couples TRBV18 to TRBJ2-5; D may correspond to TRBD1 or TRBD2 (5 bases each). This CDR3 is 15 amino acids long. Trimming removed 2 bases at V and 0 bases at J, with 10 bases between. Germline V CDR1 and CDR2: KGHSH, LQKENI. Written as DNA, the CDR3 is TGTGCCAGCTCACCATGTGAGGGGTACCAAGAGACCCAGTACTTC. It translates to CASSPCEGYQETQYF.

The rearrangement links TRBV28 to TRBJ1-2; 12 nucleotides line up with TRBD1. V gave up 4 bases and J gave up 3 bases; unmatched junction bases: 3. Germline CDR1 MDHEN, CDR2 SYDVKM. CDR3 length: 15 amino acids. The CDR3 sequence is CASSSGQGAYYGYTF. CDR3 bases: TGTGCCAGCAGTTCGGGACAGGGGGCCTACTATGGCTACACCTTC.

The rearrangement uses TRBV28 and TRBJ2-5; TRBD2 aligns across 14 bases. Per germline, CDR1 MDHEN and CDR2 SYDVKM. After removal of 6 bases from V and 3 bases from J, the junction contained 3 bases not matched to a gene. The CDR3 extends over 15 amino acids. The CDR3 nucleotides are TGTGCCAGCAGAAGACTAGCGGGGGGGGAAGAGACCCAGTACTTC. Translating it yields CASRRLAGGEETQYF.

The gene calls are TRBV18 and TRBJ2-6, with no clear D. Trimming shortened V by 3 bases and J by 0 bases, and 12 bases separated the two germline ends. Germline CDR1 is KGHSH and CDR2 is LQKENI. The CDR3 consists of 17 residues. CDR3 protein: CASSPGPRISGANVLTF. The CDR3 nucleotides are TGTGCCAGCTCACCCGGGCCGCGGATCTCTGGGGCCAACGTCCTGACTTTC.

The chain links TRBV12-5 to TRBJ2-1, with D perhaps TRBD1 (6 bases). V was cut by 5 bases and J by 8 bases, with 13 bases left in between. Germline V gene data show CDR1 as LGHNT and CDR2 as FRNRAP. The CDR3 runs 13 residues. Here the CDR3 reads CASGRWSGDEQFF. CDR3 bases: TGTGCTAGTGGTAGGTGGTCAGGGGATGAGCAGTTCTTC.

This clonotype was counted a few times. The rearrangement links TRBV29-1 to TRBJ2-6; D is uncertain. The CDR3 loop spans 13 amino acids. Germline CDR1 reads SQVTM; CDR2 reads ANQGSEA. V lost 5 bases and J 1 base, leaving 6 bases between the germline ends. The CDR3 DNA is TGCAGCGTTATACCATCTGGGGCCAACGTCCTGACTTTC. Its translation: CSVIPSGANVLTF.

This rearrangement joins TRBV29-1 to TRBJ2-1, with 10 bases that match TRBD1. This CDR3 contains 15 residues. V lost 3 bases to trimming and J lost 0 bases; unmatched junction nucleotides: 2. The germline V gene has CDR1 SQVTM and CDR2 ANQGSEA. This CDR3 is CSVDGDRGSYNEQFF. In nucleotides, the CDR3 is TGCAGCGTTGATGGGGACAGGGGCTCCTACAATGAGCAGTTCTTC.

The chain combines TRBV7-2 with TRBJ1-1; D ambiguous. Trimming removed 5 bases from V and 4 bases from J, with 14 bases in between. The CDR3 sequence is 14 residues long. Germline assignment: CDR1 SGHTA and CDR2 FQGNSA. The CDR3 sequence: CASSPLARRTEAFF. For the CDR3, the DNA is TGTGCCAGCAGCCCGCTTGCCCGGCGCACTGAAGCTTTCTTT.

The chain employs TRBV10-3 and TRBJ2-5; TRBD1 agrees at 8 bases. J was trimmed by 5 bases and V by 6 bases; bases with no gene match: 2. The germline V gene encodes CDR1 ENHRY and CDR2 SYGVKD. This CDR3 contains 12 residues. The chain's CDR3 is CAIRDRAETQYF. CDR3 DNA: TGTGCCATCAGGGACAGGGCGGAGACCCAGTACTTC.

This clonotype was seen a handful of times. Compared with germline, one end of the junction differs, possibly owing to a read error. V and J are TRBV4-1 and TRBJ2-4; D remains unclear. The CDR3 covers 15 residues. Germline lookup yields CDR1 MGHRA and CDR2 YSYEKL. CDR3 residues: CASSQVGLAKNIQYF. The CDR3 bases are TGTGCCAGCAGCCAAGTTGGGTTAGCCAAAAACATTCAGTACTTC.

Here the CDR3 DNA reads TGTGCCAGCAGCCATAGCGGGGGGCAACAAGAGACCCAGTACTTC. Amino acids: CASSHSGGQQETQYF. This sequence joins TRBV9 and TRBJ2-5; 10 bases map to TRBD2. This CDR3 is built from 15 residues. Trimming took 4 bases from V and 2 from J; bases not matched to a gene: 5. Germline loops: CDR1 SGDLS, CDR2 YYNGEE.

A word on this clonotype: A junction end diverges from the germline sequence, so it may reflect a read error. The chain links TRBV4-2 to TRBJ2-4; D is undetermined. The CDR3 sequence is 18 residues long. Germline V gene sequence: CDR1 LGHNA, CDR2 YNFKEQ. In nucleotides, the CDR3 is TGTGTCAGCAGCCAAAGCCGCCCGCAGGCAGATCCCAGAAACATTCAGTACTTC. This gives the protein CVSSQSRPQADPRNIQYF.